This T cell receptor delta chain came from a study of gamma-delta chains in newborns, infants, children. TCRdb reanalysed the reads with CATT. The table records over 3,000 delta-chain clones, under 1.5% of them present only once. The J segment lost 2 bases and the V segment lost 0 bases, leaving 3 bases of the junction unmatched. Germline V gives CDR1 GEAIGNYY, CDR2 EKD. The CDR3 covers 17 residues. This clone is judged medium-sized. A read error likely explains this, since a far larger clone differs by one base. This rearrangement joins TRDV2 to TRDJ3; 7 bases align to TRDD3. Sequenced sample: blood. This receptor was identified in a child who was a newborn, infant or young child, either healthy, febrile or measles-vaccinated (not recorded which). The CDR3 region has the DNA TGTGCCTGTGACACCTGGGGGAGCCCCTGGGACACCCGACAGATGTTTTTC. Its translation: CACDTWGSPWDTRQMFF.